This T cell receptor (beta chain) came from a study of radiation and T cells in renal cell carcinoma. General study points: Top tumor clonotypes rose in blood 2 weeks post-radiation, then contracted. Baseline intratumoral clonotype presence is unknown without pretreatment biopsies.

About this clone itself: Its antigen is still unknown.

The data were produced by immunoSEQ multiplex PCR, yet TCRdb's version contains in-frame clones alone and is incomplete. The sample lists 100,000 to 150,000 clones; around 80% were seen once. V lost 4 bases and J lost 3, with 16 bases in between. The CDR3 has 16 residues. From germline, CDR1 is SNHLY and CDR2 FYNNEI. Time point noted: baseline pretreatment blood. This sample's treatment: 15 Gy SBRT to primary tumor, nephrectomy 4 weeks later. Serial blood draws occurred at baseline and 2 and 4 weeks post-SBRT. The starting material was blood, obtained from a patient whose treatment included radiotherapy and nephrectomy. This TCR came from an older woman with renal cell carcinoma. The chain is built from TRBV2 and TRBJ2-1; D possibly matches TRBD1 or TRBD2 (5 bases each). The CDR3 DNA reads as TGTGCCAGCAGTGCCCTCGGGGACCCCCTCTACAATGAGCAGTTCTTC. Its protein product is CASSALGDPLYNEQFF.